This section outlines one T cell receptor beta chain sequence together with its context. Sequenced by immunoSEQ multiplex PCR; TCRdb stores in-frame clones only, minus some. The data hold around 70,000 clones, with about 80% observed a single time. CDR3 size: 16 residues. Germline V gene lookup returns CDR1 MDHEN and CDR2 SYDVKM. Trimming removed 4 bases from V and 7 bases from J; junction bases left unmatched: 5. The sample is drawn from a study of blood T cell repertoires in COVID-19. Study context: Samples taken during acute and convalescent COVID-19 were collected in the United States, Italy and Spain.

The origin of this receptor is a human donor in a cohort sampled during active COVID-19. The specimen was peripheral blood. This chain uses TRBV28 with TRBJ2-1; 15 bases are a match to TRBD2. Here the CDR3 reads CASSSPGTSGRNEQFF. The CDR3, as DNA: TGTGCCAGCAGTTCCCCCGGGACTAGCGGGAGGAATGAGCAGTTCTTC.